This entry lists 30 T cell receptor beta chains sequenced from one sample in a study of shared clonotypes between healthy human individuals. The method was immunoSEQ multiplex PCR; TCRdb's version includes in-frame clones alone and lacks a portion of them. The sample lists 550,000 to 700,000 clones, around 78% occurring once. Source material: memory CD4+ T cells sorted from blood. Noted subset: CD45RA-negative fraction. All receptors come from a woman aged 30 to 39 in good health.

This clone was seen only once. The V and J genes are TRBV10-1 and TRBJ1-1, with D hard to call. There are 14 residues in the CDR3. Trimming took 6 bases from V and 1 from J, leaving 12 bases between them. The germline V gene has CDR1 WNHNN and CDR2 SYGVQD (reference sequence). The CDR3 DNA follows: TGCGCCAGCAGCAAGGGCCGCCAGAACACTGAAGCTTTCTTT. This codes for CASSKGRQNTEAFF.

V usage is TRBV19 and J usage is TRBJ2-1; 7 nucleotides agree with TRBD2. The length of the CDR3 is 13 residues. Germline V CDR1 and CDR2: LNHDA, SQIVND (reference sequence). V dropped 6 bases and J dropped 6; count of bases not matched to a gene: 5. In DNA, the CDR3 is TGTGCCAGTAGACGGACTAGGGGCAATGAGCAGTTCTTC. Amino acid sequence: CASRRTRGNEQFF.

About this clone: This sample includes further DNA sequences coding for the same CDR3. The rearrangement links TRBV28 to TRBJ2-1; unclear D gene. This CDR3 region has 11 residues. In germline, CDR1 is MDHEN, CDR2 SYDVKM. Trimming took 5 bases from V and 4 from J, leaving 3 bases between them. The CDR3 region has the DNA TGTGCCAGCAGTACGTACAATGAGCAGTTCTTC. Residues: CASSTYNEQFF.

This rearrangement joins TRBV29-1 to TRBJ1-1; D remains unclear. The CDR3 loop spans 11 amino acids. CDR1 SQVTM and CDR2 ANQGSEA come from the germline V gene. Trimming pared 3 bases from V and 4 bases from J, leaving 6 bases between. The CDR3: CSVDPGTEAFF. The DNA for the CDR3 is TGCAGCGTTGACCCCGGCACTGAAGCTTTCTTT.

This chain links TRBV4-1 with TRBJ1-4; D may be TRBD1 (5 bases). This CDR3 has 15 residues. CDR1 is MGHRA and CDR2 is YSYEKL in the germline V gene. V lost 6 bases and J 3 bases, leaving 14 bases between the germline ends. The CDR3 bases are TGCGCCAGCAGACCTAAGGGGTCGGCTAATGAAAAACTGTTTTTT. Its protein product is CASRPKGSANEKLFF.

The rearrangement links TRBV2 to TRBJ1-2, with TRBD1 matching over 9 bases. CDR3 length: 16 residues. The V gene end was trimmed by 4 bases and the J gene end by 4 bases; junction bases not matched to a gene: 10. Germline V gives CDR1 SNHLY, CDR2 FYNNEI. CDR3 protein: CASSGGGTGFGYGYTF. CDR3 sequence (DNA): TGTGCCAGCAGTGGGGGAGGGACAGGGTTCGGCTATGGCTACACCTTC. The full variable domain, its missing parts supplied by reference TRBV2 and TRBJ1-2, is EPEVTQTPSHQVTQMGQEVILRCVPISNHLYFYWYRQILGQKVEFLVSFYNNEISEKSEIFDDQFSVERPDGSNFTLKIRSTKLEDSAMYFCASSGGGTGFGYGYTFGSGTRLTVV.

This clone was picked up one time. Other DNA sequences in this specimen translate into the identical CDR3. The chain combines TRBV18 with TRBJ1-5; 7 bases map to TRBD1. Germline CDR1 is KGHSH and CDR2 is LQKENI. The V segment lost 3 bases and the J segment 3 bases; nucleotides outside the gene matches: 5. The CDR3 contains 15 residues. CDR3: CASSPLGQDNQPQHF. The CDR3 DNA reads as TGTGCCAGCTCACCCCTTGGACAGGACAATCAGCCCCAGCATTTT.

V usage is TRBV7-7 and J usage is TRBJ2-7; TRBD2 agrees at 10 bases. The germline CDR1 and CDR2 sequences are SSHAT and FNYEAQ (reference sequence). Losses at the gene ends were 4 bases for V and 2 bases for J; bases not matched to a gene: 2. The CDR3 runs 14 residues. CDR3 residues: CASSSGLAPYEQYF. For the CDR3, the DNA is TGTGCCAGCAGCTCGGGACTAGCGCCCTACGAGCAGTACTTC.

The rearrangement joins TRBV28 to TRBJ2-3; tentative D call: TRBD2 (6 bases). The CDR3 sequence is 17 residues long. V was shortened by 6 bases and J by 1 base, with 20 bases between the two germline ends. The germline CDR1 and CDR2 sequences are MDHEN and SYDVKM. CDR3 amino acids: CASSSWWQGGGTDTQYF. The DNA for the CDR3 is TGTGCCAGCAGCTCCTGGTGGCAGGGAGGAGGCACAGATACGCAGTATTTT. The entire variable domain, with the rest obtained from reference TRBV28 and TRBJ2-3, is as follows: DVKVTQSSRYLVKRTGEKVFLECVQDMDHENMFWYRQDPGLGLRLIYFSYDVKMKEKGDIPEGYSVSREKKERFSLILESASTNQTSMYLCASSSWWQGGGTDTQYFGPGTRLTVL.

The rearrangement links TRBV29-1 to TRBJ2-5; a possible D gene is TRBD1 (7 bases). Germline CDR1 reads SQVTM; CDR2 reads ANQGSEA. CDR3 length equals 14 residues. V lost 6 bases and J 1 base, leaving 15 bases between the germline ends. CDR3 bases: TGCAGCGTAGGCCGGGGGACAGTCCAAGAGACCCAGTACTTC. As protein: CSVGRGTVQETQYF. The entire variable domain, with the rest obtained from reference TRBV29-1 and TRBJ2-5, is as follows: SAVISQKPSRDICQRGTSLTIQCQVDSQVTMMFWYRQQPGQSLTLIATANQGSEATYESGFVIDKFPISRPNLTFSTLTVSNMSPEDSSIYLCSVGRGTVQETQYFGPGTRLLVL.

The chain carries TRBV28 and TRBJ1-3; unclear D gene. CDR1 and CDR2 (germline): MDHEN, SYDVKM. The CDR3 is 14 amino acids. Trimming stripped 7 bases from V and 0 bases from J, with 10 bases between. The CDR3 region has the DNA TGTGCCAGCATGAGAGGATCCTCTGGAAACACCATATATTTT. It translates to CASMRGSSGNTIYF.

The chain joins TRBV27 to TRBJ2-1, with D possibly TRBD2 on 5 matching bases. This CDR3 comprises 15 residues. Per germline, CDR1 MNHEY and CDR2 SMNVEV (reference sequence). Trimming left V 6 bases short and J 0 bases short, with 12 bases between. For the CDR3, the DNA is TGTGCCAGCAGAATGGCGGGTAGCTCCTACAATGAGCAGTTCTTC. This codes for CASRMAGSSYNEQFF.

This chain joins TRBV5-6 and TRBJ1-1, with D perhaps matching TRBD1 (5 bases). The CDR3 consists of 12 residues. V was trimmed by 4 bases and J by 10 bases, leaving 14 bases between them. In germline, CDR1 is SGHDT, CDR2 YYEEEE. The chain's CDR3 is CASSIGGVGAFF. The CDR3 DNA reads as TGTGCCAGCAGCATTGGGGGAGTGGGAGCTTTCTTT. Combining the CDR3 with reference TRBV5-6 and TRBJ1-1 gives the whole variable domain DAGVTQSPTHLIKTRGQQVTLRCSPKSGHDTVSWYQQALGQGPQFIFQYYEEEERQRGNFPDRFSGHQFPNYSSELNVNALLLGDSALYLCASSIGGVGAFFGQGTRLTVV.

This sequence joins TRBV11-2 and TRBJ2-7, with D maybe TRBD2 (5 bases). Trimming pared 5 bases from V and 3 bases from J, leaving 20 bases between. CDR1 is SGHAT and CDR2 is FQNNGV in the germline V gene. The CDR3 sequence is 16 residues long. CDR3 sequence: CASSRTVSERNYEQYF. In DNA, the CDR3 is TGTGCCAGCAGCCGTACTGTTAGCGAGAGAAACTACGAGCAGTACTTC.

V gene TRBV6-5 combines with J gene TRBJ2-3; D gene uncertain. Trimming stripped 5 bases from V and 6 bases from J, with 15 bases between. This CDR3 comprises 14 residues. Germline lookup yields CDR1 MNHEY and CDR2 SVGAGI. The CDR3 reads CASSPLSSQDTQYF. As DNA, the CDR3 is TGTGCCAGCAGTCCCCTAAGCAGCCAGGATACGCAGTATTTT.

Comments on this clone: The sample holds other DNA sequences that translate to the same CDR3. This sequence joins TRBV19 and TRBJ2-1; TRBD2 agrees at 14 bases. V dropped 3 bases and J dropped 10; count of bases not matched to a gene: 5. This CDR3 region has 15 residues. From germline, CDR1 is LNHDA and CDR2 SQIVND (reference sequence). The CDR3 bases are TGTGCCAGTAGTATCGGACTAGCGGGAGGTGGAGAGCAGTTCTTC. This sequence encodes CASSIGLAGGGEQFF.

The DNA of the CDR3 is TGTGCCAGCACGGTAACCCCCTCCTACGAGCAGTACTTC. Amino acid sequence: CASTVTPSYEQYF. The V gene is TRBV6-1, the J gene TRBJ2-7; D is unclear. This CDR3 has 13 residues. Germline CDR1 is MNHNS and CDR2 is SASEGT. Trimming took off 7 bases at V and 0 bases at J, with 10 bases between the two ends.

The rearrangement links TRBV4-1 to TRBJ1-4; D remains ambiguous. CDR3 length equals 17 residues. With 0 bases removed from V and 0 bases from J, the gap between germline ends came to 11 bases. CDR1 and CDR2 from the germline V gene are MGHRA and YSYEKL. This chain's CDR3 is CASSQDRQPPTNEKLFF. The CDR3, as DNA: TGCGCCAGCAGCCAAGACCGGCAGCCTCCAACTAATGAAAAACTGTTTTTT.

This chain links TRBV5-8 with TRBJ2-2; 8 positions agree with TRBD2. The CDR3 totals 15 residues. CDR1 is SGHTS, CDR2 YDEGEE, per germline. V was pared by 0 bases and J by 5 bases, with 3 bases of the junction left unmatched. This CDR3 is CASSLEGLGTGELFF. DNA for the CDR3: TGTGCCAGCAGCTTGGAGGGACTAGGAACCGGGGAGCTGTTTTTT. The complete variable domain, with remaining parts taken from reference TRBV5-8 and TRBJ2-2, reads EAGVTQSPTHLIKTRGQQATLRCSPISGHTSVYWYQQALGLGLQFLLWYDEGEERNRGNFPPRFSGRQFPNYSSELNVNALELEDSALYLCASSLEGLGTGELFFGEGSRLTVL.

V and J are TRBV10-1 and TRBJ2-3; D remains unclear. The CDR3 spans 13 residues. Germline assignment: CDR1 WNHNN and CDR2 SYGVQD (reference sequence). V was shortened by 3 bases and J by 1 base, with 5 bases between the two germline ends. In DNA form, the CDR3 reads TGCGCCAGCAGTGACCGTGGCACAGATACGCAGTATTTT. Translating gives CASSDRGTDTQYF.

This clone has a single count. This CDR3 is also generated by other DNA sequences in the sample. The CDR3 sequence: CASSIRQGLNTEAFF. For the CDR3, the DNA is TGTGCCAGTAGTATCAGGCAGGGCCTGAACACTGAAGCTTTCTTT. The chain employs TRBV19 and TRBJ1-1; possible D gene TRBD1, 5 bases. Trimming cost V 3 bases and J 0 bases, with 11 bases left between them. Germline-derived CDR1 and CDR2 are LNHDA and SQIVND (reference sequence). The CDR3 runs 15 residues.

The chain couples TRBV7-9 to TRBJ2-1, with 7 bases lining up with TRBD2. V gave up 5 bases and J gave up 1 base; unmatched junction bases: 5. CDR3 length: 15 residues. Germline values: CDR1 SEHNR, CDR2 FQNEAQ (reference sequence). The DNA of the CDR3 is TGTGCCAGCAGCCCGACTAGCCGGTCCTACAATGAGCAGTTCTTC. This codes for CASSPTSRSYNEQFF.

V and J are TRBV4-2 and TRBJ2-1, with 10 bases matching TRBD2. Germline V gives CDR1 LGHNA, CDR2 YNFKEQ. The trim removed 0 bases at V and 8 bases at J, leaving 13 bases unmatched. There are 18 residues in the CDR3. CDR3 coding DNA: TGTGCCAGCAGCCAAGACGGACTAGCGGCTTCTGTCGTTGATGAGCAGTTCTTC. The encoded protein is CASSQDGLAASVVDEQFF.

V and J are TRBV5-1 and TRBJ1-1, with a weak D call TRBD1 (6 bases). Germline V CDR1 and CDR2: SGHRS, YFSETQ. V was clipped by 4 bases and J by 5 bases, with 21 bases between them. The CDR3 sequence is 16 residues long. The CDR3 coding sequence is TGCGCCAGCAGCCCCTCGGGGGGGACAATTCGGACTGAAGCTTTCTTT. Translated, it gives CASSPSGGTIRTEAFF.

In the case of this clone: A much larger clonotype is one base distant, so this may be a read error. Distinct nucleotide sequences in the sample also encode this CDR3. This chain links TRBV11-2 with TRBJ2-7; 7 positions match TRBD1. Germline lookup yields CDR1 SGHAT and CDR2 FQNNGV. J gave up 0 bases and V 2 bases, and 1 base lay outside the gene matches. The CDR3 length is 14 residues. The CDR3 DNA reads as TGTGCCAGCAGCTTACAGGGGGACTCCTACGAGCAGTACTTC. Encoded protein: CASSLQGDSYEQYF.

V gene TRBV6-6 combines with J gene TRBJ2-1; no firm D call. Trimming cost V 0 bases and J 3 bases, with 0 bases left between them. The CDR3 spans 12 residues. CDR1 and CDR2 (germline): MNHNY, SVGAGI (reference sequence). The chain's CDR3 is CASSYSYNEQFF. CDR3 DNA: TGTGCCAGCAGTTACTCCTACAATGAGCAGTTCTTC.

This clone was picked up one time. J is TRBJ2-3 and V is TRBV11-2; 10 bases align to TRBD2. With V trimmed by 2 bases and J by 3 bases, 2 bases remained unmatched. Germline V gives CDR1 SGHAT, CDR2 FQNNGV. The CDR3 contains 15 residues. The CDR3 here is CASSLLAGATDTQYF. The CDR3 nucleotides are TGTGCCAGCAGCTTACTAGCGGGAGCAACAGATACGCAGTATTTT.

This clone was seen a single time. V usage is TRBV7-3 and J usage is TRBJ2-2, with D possibly TRBD1 on 7 matching bases. Trimming took 3 bases from V and 2 from J, leaving 13 bases between them. The V gene's germline CDR1 is SGHTA and CDR2 FQGTGA. This CDR3 has 16 residues. The DNA for the CDR3 is TGTGCCAGCAGCTTTCATCAGGGGGGAAACACCGGGGAGCTGTTTTTT. Residues: CASSFHQGGNTGELFF.

V and J are TRBV7-3 and TRBJ2-5, with D perhaps matching TRBD1 or TRBD2 (5 bases each). Germline V gives CDR1 SGHTA, CDR2 FQGTGA. This CDR3 spans 15 amino acids. Trimming removed 2 bases from V and 2 bases from J, with 12 bases in between. The CDR3 spells CASSLLPGPQETQYF. The CDR3 nucleotides are TGTGCCAGCAGCTTACTTCCGGGACCACAAGAGACCCAGTACTTC.

With respect to this clone: The sample carries other DNA sequences with the same CDR3. The genes are TRBV7-2 and TRBJ1-1; D is undetermined. V shed 1 base and J shed 1 base, with 16 bases lying between them. Germline V gene lookup returns CDR1 SGHTA and CDR2 FQGNSA. The CDR3 has 17 amino acids. The CDR3 loop reads CASSLGQGGRRNTEAFF. In nucleotides, the CDR3 is TGTGCCAGCAGCTTAGGACAAGGTGGGCGGCGGAACACTGAAGCTTTCTTT.